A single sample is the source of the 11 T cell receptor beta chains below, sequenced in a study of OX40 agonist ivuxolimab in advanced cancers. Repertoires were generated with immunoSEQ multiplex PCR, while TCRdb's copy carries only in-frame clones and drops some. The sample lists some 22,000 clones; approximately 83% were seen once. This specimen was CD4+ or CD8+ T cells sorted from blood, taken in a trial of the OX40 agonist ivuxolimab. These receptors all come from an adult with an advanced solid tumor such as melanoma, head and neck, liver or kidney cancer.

Written as DNA, the CDR3 is TGTGCCAGCGGGACTAGCGGCCCGGGGGATACGCAGTATTTT. This codes for CASGTSGPGDTQYF. V and J are TRBV2 and TRBJ2-3; 11 nucleotides match TRBD2. Germline V gives CDR1 SNHLY, CDR2 FYNNEI. This CDR3 contains 14 residues. The junction had 7 bases not matched to a gene; V was cut back by 8 bases and J by 6 bases.

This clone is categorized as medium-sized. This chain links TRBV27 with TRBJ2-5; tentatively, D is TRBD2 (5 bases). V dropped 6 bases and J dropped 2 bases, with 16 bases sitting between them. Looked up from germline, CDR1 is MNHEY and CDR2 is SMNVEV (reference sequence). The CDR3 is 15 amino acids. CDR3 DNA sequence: TGTGCCAGCAGACTCTTCCGGGATGTACAAGAGACCCAGTACTTC. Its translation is CASRLFRDVQETQYF.

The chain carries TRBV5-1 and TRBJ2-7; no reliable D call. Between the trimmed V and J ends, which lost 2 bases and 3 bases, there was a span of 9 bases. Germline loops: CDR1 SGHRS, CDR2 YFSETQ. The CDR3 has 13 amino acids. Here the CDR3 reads CASSFGSHYEQYF. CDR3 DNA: TGCGCCAGCAGCTTTGGCAGTCACTACGAGCAGTACTTC.

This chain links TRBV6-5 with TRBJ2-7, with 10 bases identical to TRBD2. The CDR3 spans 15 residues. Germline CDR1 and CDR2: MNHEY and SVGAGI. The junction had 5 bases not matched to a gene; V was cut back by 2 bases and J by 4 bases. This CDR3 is CASSYEAGGGYEQYF. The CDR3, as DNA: TGTGCCAGCAGTTACGAAGCGGGAGGGGGGTACGAGCAGTACTTC.

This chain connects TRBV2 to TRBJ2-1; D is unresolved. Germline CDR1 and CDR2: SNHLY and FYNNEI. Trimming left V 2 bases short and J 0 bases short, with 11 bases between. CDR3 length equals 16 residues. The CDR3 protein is CASSELDTSSYNEQFF. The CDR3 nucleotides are TGTGCCAGCAGTGAATTAGACACGAGCTCCTACAATGAGCAGTTCTTC. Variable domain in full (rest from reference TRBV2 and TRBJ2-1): EPEVTQTPSHQVTQMGQEVILRCVPISNHLYFYWYRQILGQKVEFLVSFYNNEISEKSEIFDDQFSVERPDGSNFTLKIRSTKLEDSAMYFCASSELDTSSYNEQFFGPGTRLTVL.

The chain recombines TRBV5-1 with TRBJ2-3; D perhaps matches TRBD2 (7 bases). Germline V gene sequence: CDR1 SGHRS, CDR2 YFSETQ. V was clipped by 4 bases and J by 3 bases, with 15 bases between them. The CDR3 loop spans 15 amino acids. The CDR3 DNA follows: TGCGCCAGCAGCGAGGGGGACTACGGAACAGATACGCAGTATTTT. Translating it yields CASSEGDYGTDTQYF.

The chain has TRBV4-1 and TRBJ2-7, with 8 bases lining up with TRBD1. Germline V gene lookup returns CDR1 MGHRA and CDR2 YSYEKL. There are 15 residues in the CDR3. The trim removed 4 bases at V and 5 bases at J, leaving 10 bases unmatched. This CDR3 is CASSPRTGRLDEQYF. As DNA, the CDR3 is TGCGCCAGCAGCCCTCGGACAGGGCGTTTGGACGAGCAGTACTTC.

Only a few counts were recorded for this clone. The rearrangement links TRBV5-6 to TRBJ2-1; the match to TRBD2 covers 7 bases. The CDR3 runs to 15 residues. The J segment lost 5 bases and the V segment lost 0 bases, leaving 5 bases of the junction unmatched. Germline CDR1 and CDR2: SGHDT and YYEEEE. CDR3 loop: CASSLVASGHNEQFF. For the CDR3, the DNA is TGTGCCAGCAGCTTGGTGGCTAGCGGACACAATGAGCAGTTCTTC.

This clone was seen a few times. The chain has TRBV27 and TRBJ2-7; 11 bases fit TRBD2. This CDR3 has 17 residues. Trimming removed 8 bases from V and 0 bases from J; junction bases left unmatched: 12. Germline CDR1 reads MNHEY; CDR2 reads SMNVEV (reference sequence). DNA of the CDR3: TGTGCCAGCGGACTGACTAGCGGGGAAACATACTCCTACGAGCAGTACTTC. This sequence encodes CASGLTSGETYSYEQYF.

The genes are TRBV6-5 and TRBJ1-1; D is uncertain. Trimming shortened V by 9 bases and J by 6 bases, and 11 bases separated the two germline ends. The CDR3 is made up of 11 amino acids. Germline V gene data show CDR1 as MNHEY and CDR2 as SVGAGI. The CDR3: CASKEGPEAFF. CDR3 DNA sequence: TGTGCCAGTAAGGAAGGACCTGAAGCTTTCTTT.

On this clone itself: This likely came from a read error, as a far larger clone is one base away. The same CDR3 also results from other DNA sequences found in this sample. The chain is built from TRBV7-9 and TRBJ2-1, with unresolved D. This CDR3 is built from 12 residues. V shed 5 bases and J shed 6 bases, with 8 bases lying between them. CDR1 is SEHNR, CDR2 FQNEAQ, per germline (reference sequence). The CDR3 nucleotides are TGTGCCAGCAGCCAAGTTCTCAATGAGCAGTTCTTC. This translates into CASSQVLNEQFF.